This TCR beta chain was captured by sequencing in a study of T cell responses to AZD1222 COVID-19 vaccine. Details on this clone: The antigen is not known.

Produced via immunoSEQ multiplex PCR; TCRdb's table is partial and in-frame only. The sample gives 90,000 to 150,000 clones, around 87% of which show up once; more than 3% is in the top ten. Germline V gene lookup returns CDR1 LNHDA and CDR2 SQIVND (reference sequence). J gave up 8 bases and V 2 bases, and 6 bases lay outside the gene matches. The CDR3 spans 14 residues. General study points: Females made up more of the donors, who were largely white British, and clonal diversity may have come out too low. Two AZD1222 administrations were followed by greater Spike-specific TCR breadth and depth.

Specimen: peripheral blood, collected on day 0 of AZD1222 vaccination. The clonotype was recovered from an adult in good health. The V and J genes are TRBV19 and TRBJ1-2; TRBD1 aligns across 9 bases. The CDR3 sequence: CASSITQGARGYTF. The CDR3 nucleotides are TGTGCCAGTAGTATAACACAGGGGGCGCGGGGCTACACCTTC.